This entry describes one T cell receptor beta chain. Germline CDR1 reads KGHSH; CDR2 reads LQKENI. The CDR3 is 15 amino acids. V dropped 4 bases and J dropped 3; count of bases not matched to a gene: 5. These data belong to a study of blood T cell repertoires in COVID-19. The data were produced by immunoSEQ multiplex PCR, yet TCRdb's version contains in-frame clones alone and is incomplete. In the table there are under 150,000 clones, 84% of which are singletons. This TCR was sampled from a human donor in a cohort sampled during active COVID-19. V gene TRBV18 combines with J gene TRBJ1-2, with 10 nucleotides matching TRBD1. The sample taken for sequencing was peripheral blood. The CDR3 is CASSLDRGPDYGYTF. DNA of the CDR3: TGTGCCAGCTCACTAGACAGGGGGCCTGACTATGGCTACACCTTC.